Following are 25 T cell receptor beta chains from one sample sequenced in a study of T cell responses to AZD1222 COVID-19 vaccine (dated by TCRdb to about 2021). This sample's time point label indicates: baseline before first vaccination. The library came from the immunoSEQ multiplex PCR assay. TCRdb obtained this table from immuneACCESS and retained in-frame rearrangements with V and J assigned. These tables miss some clones; where compared with another copy, unresolved V genes account for less than half of the shortfall, and the remainder is unexplained. Recorded for this sample are over 150,000 clones; around 90% of them occurred a single time. Together, the top ten hold about 3% of the sample. The sequenced sample was peripheral blood, obtained on day 0 of AZD1222 vaccination. The receptors here all came from an adult in good health.

The chain employs TRBV9 and TRBJ2-3; unclear D gene. CDR3 size: 12 residues. CDR1 is SGDLS, CDR2 YYNGEE, per germline. Trimming left V 4 bases short and J 8 bases short, with 11 bases between. The CDR3 sequence is CASSPTRSTQYF. The CDR3 nucleotides are TGTGCCAGCAGCCCGACCCGGAGTACGCAGTATTTT.

This chain joins TRBV6-4 and TRBJ1-2; tentatively, D is TRBD1 (5 bases). Deletions cut 0 bases from V and 8 bases from J, with 13 bases between. Germline V gives CDR1 MRHNA, CDR2 SNTAGT. CDR3 length: 14 amino acids. CDR3 residues: CASSDSQGARGYTF. For the CDR3, the DNA is TGTGCCAGCAGTGACTCGCAGGGAGCTAGGGGCTACACCTTC.

The chain combines TRBV2 with TRBJ1-2; a weak D match, TRBD1 (6 bases). The germline gives CDR1 SNHLY, CDR2 FYNNEI. Trimming removed 6 bases at V and 5 bases at J, with 19 bases between. This CDR3 is built from 15 residues. The CDR3 here is CASRGQTGQQYGYTF. DNA for the CDR3: TGTGCCAGCAGGGGGCAGACGGGACAACAGTATGGCTACACCTTC.

This chain uses TRBV6-2 or TRBV6-3 with TRBJ2-5; 8 positions match TRBD1. Germline CDR1 reads MNHEY; CDR2 reads SVGEGT. The CDR3 sequence is 12 residues long. V was pared by 5 bases and J by 4 bases, with 0 bases of the junction left unmatched. CDR3 DNA: TGTGCCAGCAGTACAGGGGGAGAGACCCAGTACTTC. As protein: CASSTGGETQYF.

The J gene is TRBJ2-7, the V gene TRBV5-4; the D gene is possibly TRBD2 (5 bases). Trimming took off 2 bases at V and 1 base at J, with 16 bases between the two ends. Germline lookup yields CDR1 SGHNT and CDR2 YYREEE (reference sequence). This CDR3 spans 16 amino acids. The DNA for the CDR3 is TGTGCCAGCAGCTTCATGGCGGGCTGGAAGTCCTACGAGCAGTACTTC. It encodes CASSFMAGWKSYEQYF.

The J gene is TRBJ2-5, the V gene TRBV9, with 8 bases matching TRBD1. Germline V gene lookup returns CDR1 SGDLS and CDR2 YYNGEE. This CDR3 has 15 residues. Trimming removed 4 bases from V and 1 base from J; junction bases left unmatched: 6. The DNA for the CDR3 is TGTGCCAGCAGCTTCGGGACAGGACTCCAAGAGACCCAGTACTTC. As protein: CASSFGTGLQETQYF. The full variable domain, its missing parts supplied by reference TRBV9 and TRBJ2-5, is DSGVTQTPKHLITATGQRVTLRCSPRSGDLSVYWYQQSLDQGLQFLIQYYNGEERAKGNILERFSAQQFPDLHSELNLSSLELGDSALYFCASSFGTGLQETQYFGPGTRLLVL.

The chain carries TRBV2 and TRBJ1-2; D is undetermined. Deletions cut 5 bases from V and 8 bases from J, with 12 bases between. The germline V gene encodes CDR1 SNHLY and CDR2 FYNNEI. This CDR3 spans 12 amino acids. The DNA of the CDR3 is TGTGCCAGCAGTTTGGAGGAAAGAGGCTACACCTTC. Amino acids: CASSLEERGYTF.

This clone was counted only a few times. The chain is built from TRBV5-1 and TRBJ2-7; 7 positions match TRBD2. Trimming at V came to 5 bases and at J to 6 bases, leaving 11 bases not matched to a gene. Germline CDR1 reads SGHRS; CDR2 reads YFSETQ. CDR3 length: 14 amino acids. CDR3 nucleotide sequence: TGCGCCAGCAGTAGGGGCCCGGGGGAGGGCGAGCAGTACTTC. This codes for CASSRGPGEGEQYF.

This chain uses TRBV6-5 with TRBJ1-3; no reliable D call. CDR1 MNHEY and CDR2 SVGAGI come from the germline V gene. CDR3 length: 15 amino acids. Trimming took off 6 bases at V and 0 bases at J, with 12 bases between the two ends. The CDR3: CASRAQSGSGNTIYF. Here the CDR3 DNA reads TGTGCCAGCAGGGCACAGTCGGGCTCTGGAAACACCATATATTTT.

This clone was counted between two and nine times. The rearrangement links TRBV19 to TRBJ1-1, with 8 bases identical to TRBD1. The CDR3 spans 14 residues. Germline lookup yields CDR1 LNHDA and CDR2 SQIVND (reference sequence). V lost 1 base and J lost 7; bases outside the gene matches: 5. The CDR3 DNA reads TGTGCCAGTAGTATAGTTCCAGGGGGCAGTGAAGCTTTCTTT. It translates to CASSIVPGGSEAFF.

V is TRBV10-3 and J is TRBJ1-1; D might be TRBD1 (5 bases). V was pared by 10 bases and J by 0 bases, with 9 bases between. The germline V gene encodes CDR1 ENHRY and CDR2 SYGVKD. This CDR3 spans 12 amino acids. The CDR3 reads CATAGVNTEAFF. In nucleotides, the CDR3 is TGTGCCACGGCGGGGGTGAACACTGAAGCTTTCTTT.

The chain carries TRBV6-4 and TRBJ1-1; D may be TRBD1 (5 bases). Germline V CDR1 and CDR2: MRHNA, SNTAGT. The CDR3 is made up of 12 amino acids. Deletions cut 6 bases from V and 1 base from J, with 6 bases between. The CDR3 protein is CASRGQNTEAFF. DNA of the CDR3: TGTGCCAGCAGGGGGCAGAACACTGAAGCTTTCTTT.

The chain is built from TRBV11-3 and TRBJ2-1, with no clear D. V shed 5 bases and J shed 0 bases, with 17 bases lying between them. Germline V gene lookup returns CDR1 SGHNT and CDR2 YENEEA. CDR3 length: 17 residues. CDR3 loop: CASSPGGSRSSYNEQFF. The CDR3 DNA reads TGTGCCAGCAGCCCTGGTGGGTCCCGGAGCTCCTACAATGAGCAGTTCTTC.

This clone was counted only a few times. This chain links TRBV4-2 with TRBJ2-7; perhaps TRBD2 as D (6 bases). V lost 3 bases to trimming and J lost 3 bases, with 15 bases between them. The CDR3 totals 15 residues. Germline V lookup: CDR1 LGHNA, CDR2 YNFKEQ. In DNA, the CDR3 is TGTGCCAGCAGCCATGACTTTGGGGGACTCTACGAGCAGTACTTC. Its translation is CASSHDFGGLYEQYF.

This chain connects TRBV20-1 to TRBJ2-3; 12 nucleotides align to TRBD2. With V trimmed by 3 bases and J by 4 bases, 8 bases remained unmatched. CDR1 and CDR2 from the germline V gene are DFQATT and SNEGSKA (reference sequence). The CDR3 covers 16 residues. The CDR3 bases are TGCAGTGCTAGTTGGCTAGCGGGAGGGCCGGCAGATACGCAGTATTTT. It is translated as CSASWLAGGPADTQYF.

The rearrangement links TRBV19 to TRBJ1-2; no firm D call. Germline V gene data show CDR1 as LNHDA and CDR2 as SQIVND (reference sequence). The CDR3 totals 13 residues. Trimming left V 3 bases short and J 8 bases short, with 13 bases between. The CDR3 DNA sequence: TGTGCCAGTAGTATTGCGGGTCCACGAGGCTACACCTTC. Protein: CASSIAGPRGYTF.

This sequence joins TRBV18 and TRBJ2-7, with D hard to call. The CDR3 is made up of 15 amino acids. V shed 3 bases and J shed 2 bases, with 14 bases lying between them. The germline CDR1 and CDR2 sequences are KGHSH and LQKENI. This CDR3 is CASSPSGGGAYEQYF. For the CDR3, the DNA is TGTGCCAGCTCACCGTCGGGCGGTGGAGCCTACGAGCAGTACTTC.

The chain is built from TRBV6-6 and TRBJ1-2; the D is unclear. CDR3 length: 14 residues. The germline V and J ends were trimmed by 5 bases and 0 bases, with 10 bases remaining between them. CDR1 and CDR2 from the germline V gene are MNHNY and SVGAGI (reference sequence). CDR3: CASSPPTANYGYTF. The CDR3 coding sequence is TGTGCCAGCAGTCCCCCCACAGCTAACTATGGCTACACCTTC.

This clone was counted between two and nine times. The chain carries TRBV3-1 (or the pseudogene TRBV3-2) and TRBJ1-6; D gene ambiguous. The V gene's germline CDR1 is LGHDT and CDR2 YNNKEL (reference sequence). The CDR3 totals 14 residues. V was shortened by 2 bases and J by 6 bases, with 8 bases between the two germline ends. In nucleotides, the CDR3 is TGTGCCAGCAGCCAAATTTGGGGTAATTCACCCCTCCACTTT. This translates into CASSQIWGNSPLHF.

The chain employs TRBV25-1 and TRBJ2-5; a weak D match, TRBD1 (5 bases). CDR3 length equals 17 residues. Germline V gene data show CDR1 as MGHDK and CDR2 as SYGVNS. Trimming left V 1 base short and J 2 bases short, with 17 bases between. The CDR3 sequence is CASSEFGSTDMQETQYF. In nucleotides, the CDR3 is TGTGCCAGCAGTGAATTCGGCTCGACAGACATGCAAGAGACCCAGTACTTC.

The chain recombines TRBV29-1 with TRBJ1-2; no definite D call. Germline V lookup: CDR1 SQVTM, CDR2 ANQGSEA. Trimming left V 6 bases short and J 0 bases short, with 17 bases between. CDR3 length equals 15 residues. The CDR3 DNA reads TGCAGCGTGATAGGGCCAACCAGAACTAACTATGGCTACACCTTC. Translating it yields CSVIGPTRTNYGYTF.

This rearrangement joins TRBV6-4 to TRBJ1-5; 7 bases are a match to TRBD1. V shed 4 bases, J shed 4 bases, and the junction held 7 bases outside the gene matches. The CDR3 is made up of 15 amino acids. The germline V gene has CDR1 MRHNA and CDR2 SNTAGT. CDR3 nucleotide sequence: TGTGCCAGCAGTGCCACCGGGACAGCTAATCAGCCCCAGCATTTT. Residues: CASSATGTANQPQHF.

V and J are TRBV25-1 and TRBJ1-2, with D perhaps matching TRBD1 (6 bases). Germline assignment: CDR1 MGHDK and CDR2 SYGVNS. V was cut by 4 bases and J by 3 bases, with 12 bases left in between. The CDR3 extends over 14 amino acids. CDR3 coding DNA: TGTGCCAGCAGTGCCAGGGGATGGGACTATGGCTACACCTTC. Translating gives CASSARGWDYGYTF.

V is TRBV25-1 and J is TRBJ1-1; maybe TRBD1 (5 bases). Germline V CDR1 and CDR2: MGHDK, SYGVNS. Trimming cost V 5 bases and J 0 bases, with 7 bases left between them. CDR3 length: 13 residues. The CDR3 sequence: CASSKGLNTEAFF. CDR3 nucleotide sequence: TGTGCCAGCAGTAAGGGGTTGAACACTGAAGCTTTCTTT.

The CDR3 sequence is CASSRTGTLSYEQYF. The CDR3 bases are TGTGCCAGTAGCCGAACCGGGACACTCTCCTACGAGCAGTACTTC. The chain is built from TRBV19 and TRBJ2-7; D perhaps matches TRBD1 (6 bases). Trimming shortened V by 6 bases and J by 0 bases, and 15 bases separated the two germline ends. The CDR3 runs to 15 residues. In germline, CDR1 is LNHDA, CDR2 SQIVND (reference sequence).